The TCR beta chain under discussion was sequenced for a study of T cell responses to AZD1222 COVID-19 vaccine. Overall study findings and caveats: Spike-specific TCR repertoires showed rising breadth and depth after two AZD1222 doses.

Method: immunoSEQ multiplex PCR; TCRdb's copy keeps in-frame clones and lacks some. The profile covers about 150,000 clones, with 90% to 95% appearing a single time and around 1.4% taken by the ten largest. In the case of this clone: Its target is unknown.

Germline V CDR1 and CDR2: SGHAT, FQNNGV. The V end lost 5 bases, the J end lost 6 bases, and 18 bases lay between the germline ends. This CDR3 comprises 15 residues. The J gene is TRBJ2-3, the V gene TRBV11-2; D unclear. This clonotype originated in an adult in good health. This specimen was peripheral blood, taken on day 0 of AZD1222 vaccination. CDR3 coding DNA: TGTGCCAGCAGCCATGTATCCGGGCCCCGGGATACGCAGTATTTT. It specifies CASSHVSGPRDTQYF.